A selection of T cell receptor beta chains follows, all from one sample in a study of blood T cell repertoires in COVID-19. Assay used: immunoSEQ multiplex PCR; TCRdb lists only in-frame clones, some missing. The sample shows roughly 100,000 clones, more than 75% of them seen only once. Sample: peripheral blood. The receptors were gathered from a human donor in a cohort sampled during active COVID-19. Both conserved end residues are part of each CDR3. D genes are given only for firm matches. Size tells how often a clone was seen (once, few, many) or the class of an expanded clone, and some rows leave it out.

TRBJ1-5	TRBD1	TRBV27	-	CASSQTGRVGQPQHF	TGTGCCAGCAGCCAGACAGGGAGAGTAGGTCAGCCCCAGCATTTT
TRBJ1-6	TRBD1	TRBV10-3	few	CAIREGANNSPLHF	TGTGCCATCAGGGAGGGGGCTAATAATTCACCCCTCCACTTT
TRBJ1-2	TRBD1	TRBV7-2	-	CASSLAGQTYGYTF	TGTGCCAGCAGCTTAGCGGGACAGACCTATGGCTACACCTTC
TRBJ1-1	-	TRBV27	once	CASRRDGREGTEAFF	TGTGCCAGCAGACGGGACGGCAGGGAGGGCACTGAAGCTTTCTTT
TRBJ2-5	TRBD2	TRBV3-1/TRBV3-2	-	CASSARSGGVRETQYF	TGTGCCAGCAGCGCCCGTAGCGGGGGGGTTCGGGAGACCCAGTACTTC
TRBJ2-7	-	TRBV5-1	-	CASSRGAGTYEQYF	TGCGCCAGCAGCCGAGGGGCGGGAACCTACGAGCAGTACTTC
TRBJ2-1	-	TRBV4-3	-	CASSQGGQSSYNEQFF	TGCGCCAGCAGCCAAGGAGGTCAGAGCTCCTACAATGAGCAGTTCTTC
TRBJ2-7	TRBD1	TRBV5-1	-	CASSRQGFGYEQYF	TGCGCCAGCAGCAGACAGGGCTTTGGCTACGAGCAGTACTTC
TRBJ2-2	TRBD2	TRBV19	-	CASSIKLAGGGSTGELFF	TGTGCCAGTAGTATAAAACTAGCGGGGGGCGGTAGCACCGGGGAGCTGTTTTTT
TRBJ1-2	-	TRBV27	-	CASSRREGGGYTF	TGTGCCAGCAGTCGGCGGGAGGGGGGCGGCTACACCTTC
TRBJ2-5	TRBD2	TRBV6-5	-	CASNLNAGGLWTQYF	TGTGCCAGCAATCTAAACGCGGGGGGTTTATGGACCCAGTACTTC
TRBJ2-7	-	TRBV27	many	CASSLSQGGEQYF	TGTGCCAGCAGTTTGTCACAGGGCGGCGAGCAGTACTTC
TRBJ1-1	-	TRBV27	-	CASSYQVNTEAFF	TGTGCCAGCAGTTATCAGGTGAACACTGAAGCTTTCTTT
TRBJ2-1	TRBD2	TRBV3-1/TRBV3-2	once	CASSHLQSGGHSIF	TGTGCCAGCAGCCACCTACAAAGCGGGGGGCATTCGATCTTC
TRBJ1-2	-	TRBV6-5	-	CASTPGRGGGYTF	TGTGCCAGCACCCCGGGGAGAGGCGGAGGCTACACCTTC